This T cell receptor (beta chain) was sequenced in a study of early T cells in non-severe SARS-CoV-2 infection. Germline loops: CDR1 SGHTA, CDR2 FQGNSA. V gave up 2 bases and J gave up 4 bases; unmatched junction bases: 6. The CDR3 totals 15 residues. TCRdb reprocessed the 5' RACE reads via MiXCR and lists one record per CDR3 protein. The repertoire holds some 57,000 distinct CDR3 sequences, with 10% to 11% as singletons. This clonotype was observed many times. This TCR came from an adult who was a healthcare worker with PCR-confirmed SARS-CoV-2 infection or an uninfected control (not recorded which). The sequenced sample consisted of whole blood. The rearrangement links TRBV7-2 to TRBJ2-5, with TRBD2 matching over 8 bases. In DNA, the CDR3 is TGTGCCAGCAGCTTACTCCTAGCGGGCTCAGAGACCCAGTACTTC. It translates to CASSLLLAGSETQYF. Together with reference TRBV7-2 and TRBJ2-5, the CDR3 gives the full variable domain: GAGVSQSPSNKVTEKGKDVELRCDPISGHTALYWYRQSLGQGLEFLIYFQGNSAPDKSGLPSDRFSAERTGGSVSTLTIQRTQQEDSAVYLCASSLLLAGSETQYFGPGTRLLVL.